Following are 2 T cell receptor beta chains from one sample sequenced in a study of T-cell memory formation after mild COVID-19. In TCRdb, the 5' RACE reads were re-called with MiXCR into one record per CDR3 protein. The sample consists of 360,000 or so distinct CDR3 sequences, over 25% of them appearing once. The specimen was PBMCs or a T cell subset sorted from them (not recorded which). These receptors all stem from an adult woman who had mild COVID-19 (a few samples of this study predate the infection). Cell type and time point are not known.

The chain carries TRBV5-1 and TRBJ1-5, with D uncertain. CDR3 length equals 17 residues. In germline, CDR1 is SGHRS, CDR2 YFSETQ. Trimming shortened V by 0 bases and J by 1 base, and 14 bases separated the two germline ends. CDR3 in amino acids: CASSLAADDASNQPQHF. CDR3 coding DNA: TGCGCCAGCAGCTTGGCTGCGGACGACGCGAGCAATCAGCCCCAGCATTTT.

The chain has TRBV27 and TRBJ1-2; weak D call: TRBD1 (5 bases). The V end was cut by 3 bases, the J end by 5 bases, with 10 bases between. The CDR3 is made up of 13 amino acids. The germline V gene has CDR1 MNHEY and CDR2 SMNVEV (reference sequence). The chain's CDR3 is CASSLKGSYGYTF. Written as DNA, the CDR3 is TGTGCCAGCAGTTTGAAGGGGTCGTATGGCTACACCTTC.